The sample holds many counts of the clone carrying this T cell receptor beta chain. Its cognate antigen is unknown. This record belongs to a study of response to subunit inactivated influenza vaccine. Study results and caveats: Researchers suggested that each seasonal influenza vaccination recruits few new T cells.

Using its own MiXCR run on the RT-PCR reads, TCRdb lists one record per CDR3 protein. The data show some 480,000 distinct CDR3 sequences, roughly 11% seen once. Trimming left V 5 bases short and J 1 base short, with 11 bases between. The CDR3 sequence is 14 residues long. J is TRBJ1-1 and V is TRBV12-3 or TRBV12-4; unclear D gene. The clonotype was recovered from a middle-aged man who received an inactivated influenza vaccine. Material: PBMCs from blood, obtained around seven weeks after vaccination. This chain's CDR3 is CASSPRARNTEAFF. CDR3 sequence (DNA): TGTGCCAGCAGTCCCCGGGCGCGGAACACTGAAGCTTTCTTT.